The entry that follows covers one T cell receptor beta chain sequence. The antigen is not known. The sample originates from a study of cytomegalovirus exposure and HLA in healthy donors. On the study more broadly: The 130 or so validation repertoires were reported in a later analysis to have been generated on the same platform as the approximately 700 first-cohort repertoires. The study's findings and limits: Cytomegalovirus-associated status was assigned to 150 or so TCR beta chains. The majority of TCR sequences were rare, yet some public TCRs appeared in many donors.

TCRdb's table, derived via immunoSEQ multiplex PCR, lists solely in-frame clones and lacks some. The sample consists of 250,000 to 350,000 clones, approximately 88% of them appearing once. The CDR3 sequence is 17 residues long. J was trimmed by 7 bases and V by 3 bases; bases with no gene match: 13. CDR1 LNHDA and CDR2 SQIVND come from the germline V gene (reference sequence). Sequenced input: PBMCs. The rearrangement uses TRBV19 and TRBJ2-1; 9 bases are shared with TRBD2. The TCR originated in a man in his thirties or forties in good health and CMV-seronegative. The CDR3 protein is CASSIGSVASGANEQFF. The DNA of the CDR3 is TGTGCCAGTAGTATTGGATCGGTGGCTAGCGGGGCTAATGAGCAGTTCTTC.